This paragraph covers one T cell receptor (beta chain) sequence. The sample belongs to a study of blood T cell repertoires in COVID-19. The overall study: Samples representing acute and convalescent COVID-19 were sourced from the United States, Italy and Spain. PBMCs, B-cell-depleted T cells, or T cells were the source of the cDNA or gDNA that made up the material.

CDR1 is MGHDK and CDR2 is SYGVNS in the germline V gene. The CDR3 is 14 amino acids. V shed 8 bases, J shed 0 bases, and the junction held 3 bases outside the gene matches. Study processing details: It was from reference gene primer amplification that nucleated cell counts were estimated. Only in-frame clones appear in the TCRdb table, and some are missing; sequencing was by immunoSEQ multiplex PCR. V, J and clone size were drawn from that table, and D and trimming were deduced from the DNA. The profile shows under 250,000 clones, around 82% of them singletons. The chain recombines TRBV25-1 with TRBJ2-1; 8 nucleotides align to TRBD2. The material sequenced was peripheral blood. This clonotype was obtained from a woman in her 50s with acute or convalescent COVID-19. CDR3 loop: CASGGTSSYNEQFF. The CDR3 coding sequence is TGTGCCAGCGGCGGGACTAGCTCCTACAATGAGCAGTTCTTC.